This is a list of T cell receptor beta chains from one sample in a study of blood T cell repertoires in COVID-19. Using immunoSEQ multiplex PCR, the repertoire was profiled, and TCRdb retains in-frame clones only, with some absent. The table has roughly 200,000 clones, more than 70% seen once; the top ten hold about 9%. Sequenced sample: peripheral blood. These receptors came from a man aged 40-50 years with active or convalescent COVID-19. Both conserved end residues are part of each CDR3. A D gene is named only where the DNA matches it firmly. Clone sizes are given selectively: once, few, many, or a class where the clone is expanded.

J: TRBJ2-3
D: TRBD1
size: once
V: TRBV5-1
DNA: TGCGCCAGCAGCTCCCGCTACCGGGACAGTGGAGATACGCAGTATTTT
CDR3: CASSSRYRDSGDTQYF

J: TRBJ2-3
D: NA
size: NA
V: TRBV2
DNA: TGTGCCAGCAGTGTGGGGACACAACTCACAGATACGCAGTATTTT
CDR3: CASSVGTQLTDTQYF

J: TRBJ2-1
D: TRBD1
size: NA
V: TRBV2
DNA: TGTGCCAGCAGTGAAGAGGGGGCTAGTAGGCATGAGCAGTTCTTC
CDR3: CASSEEGASRHEQFF

J: TRBJ2-1
D: NA
size: once
V: TRBV9
DNA: TGTGCCAGCAGCCTACAGGGTAGCTCCTACAATGAGCAGTTCTTC
CDR3: CASSLQGSSYNEQFF

J: TRBJ2-1
D: TRBD2
size: few
V: TRBV6-6
DNA: TGTGCCAGCAGTTACTCGATGTCTAGCGGGGACAATGAGCAGTTCTTC
CDR3: CASSYSMSSGDNEQFF

J: TRBJ2-7
D: NA
size: NA
V: TRBV7-9
DNA: TGTGCCAGCGAAATAGGGGGGGGCCTCCCCTACGAGCAGTACTTC
CDR3: CASEIGGGLPYEQYF

J: TRBJ1-2
D: NA
size: NA
V: TRBV30
DNA: TGTGCCTGGAGGCAGGGAAGGAATGGCTACACCTTC
CDR3: CAWRQGRNGYTF

J: TRBJ1-2
D: NA
size: NA
V: TRBV7-9
DNA: TGTGCCTCTCGGGACACTGGAACTCCTAACTATGGCTACACCTTC
CDR3: CASRDTGTPNYGYTF

J: TRBJ2-7
D: NA
size: NA
V: TRBV2
DNA: TGTGCCAGCAGGTCACTGTCCTACGAGCAGTACTTC
CDR3: CASRSLSYEQYF

J: TRBJ2-1
D: NA
size: NA
V: TRBV4-3
DNA: TGCGCCAGCAGCCGGGGAGATTACAATGAGCAGTTCTTC
CDR3: CASSRGDYNEQFF

J: TRBJ2-3
D: TRBD2
size: NA
V: TRBV6-2/TRBV6-3
DNA: TGTGCCAGCAGTTCATTGGGACTAGCGTCGGATACGCAGTATTTT
CDR3: CASSSLGLASDTQYF

J: TRBJ2-7
D: NA
size: NA
V: TRBV30
DNA: TGTGCCTGGAGGGGGAGTGGGCGAGAGCAGTACTTC
CDR3: CAWRGSGREQYF

J: TRBJ2-1
D: NA
size: NA
V: TRBV7-2
DNA: TGTGCCAGCAGCCGGGAGGGGGCAGGGTTCTACAATGAGCAGTTCTTC
CDR3: CASSREGAGFYNEQFF

J: TRBJ2-2
D: NA
size: NA
V: TRBV6-2/TRBV6-3
DNA: TGTGCCAGCAGTTACGAGACAACGAACACCGGGGAGCTGTTTTTT
CDR3: CASSYETTNTGELFF

J: TRBJ2-1
D: NA
size: NA
V: TRBV15
DNA: TGTGCCACCAGCAGAGATATTTCCTACAATGAGCAGTTCTTC
CDR3: CATSRDISYNEQFF

J: TRBJ1-6
D: NA
size: NA
V: TRBV19
DNA: TGTGCCAGTAGTAACCGGGATTCACCCCTCCACTTT
CDR3: CASSNRDSPLHF

J: TRBJ1-1
D: NA
size: NA
V: TRBV14
DNA: TGTGCCAGCAGTCGAAGGGGGAATCTGAACACTGAAGCTTTCTTT
CDR3: CASSRRGNLNTEAFF

J: TRBJ1-2
D: NA
size: NA
V: TRBV6-6
DNA: TGTGCCAGCAGAGAAAATGGGGGGAATGGCAACTATGGCTACACCTTC
CDR3: CASRENGGNGNYGYTF

J: TRBJ1-1
D: NA
size: NA
V: TRBV5-1
DNA: TGCGCCAGCAGCTTGGAGGGCAGGGCGAACACTGAAGCTTTCTTT
CDR3: CASSLEGRANTEAFF

J: TRBJ1-2
D: TRBD1
size: NA
V: TRBV18
DNA: TGTGCCAGCTCACTCGGGACAGCTAACTATGGCTACACCTTC
CDR3: CASSLGTANYGYTF

J: TRBJ2-5
D: NA
size: NA
V: TRBV5-6
DNA: TGTGCCAGCAGCTCTGACCGGTTACTGGAGACCCAAGAGACCCAGTACTTC
CDR3: CASSSDRLLETQETQYF

J: TRBJ2-7
D: NA
size: once
V: TRBV27
DNA: TGTGCCAGCAGTTCCCTCGTCCTGCAGGAGCAGTACTTC
CDR3: CASSSLVLQEQYF

J: TRBJ1-2
D: NA
size: NA
V: TRBV30
DNA: TGTGCCTGGAGCATGCAGGGATTCTATGGCTACACCTTC
CDR3: CAWSMQGFYGYTF

J: TRBJ2-3
D: TRBD1
size: NA
V: TRBV7-3
DNA: TGTGCCAGCAGCCGGGGACAGGGGATCACAGATACGCAGTATTTT
CDR3: CASSRGQGITDTQYF

J: TRBJ2-3
D: NA
size: few
V: TRBV3-1/TRBV3-2
DNA: TGTGCCAGCAGCCAAGTTCCAGGGAATACAGATACGCAGTATTTT
CDR3: CASSQVPGNTDTQYF

J: TRBJ1-5
D: NA
size: NA
V: TRBV10-3
DNA: TGTGCCATCAGTGAGTCGAGCGGTAGCAATCAGCCCCAGCATTTT
CDR3: CAISESSGSNQPQHF

J: TRBJ1-1
D: NA
size: NA
V: TRBV5-1
DNA: TGCGCCAGCAGCCCATTTTACAGGGATACGAACACTGAAGCTTTCTTT
CDR3: CASSPFYRDTNTEAFF

J: TRBJ2-1
D: NA
size: NA
V: TRBV5-4
DNA: TGTGCCAGCAGCTTGGGTGACAGCTACAATGAGCAGTTCTTC
CDR3: CASSLGDSYNEQFF

J: TRBJ1-5
D: NA
size: NA
V: TRBV28
DNA: TGTGCCAGCAGTTCCCCCCAGGGTTACAATCAGCCCCAGCATTTT
CDR3: CASSSPQGYNQPQHF

J: TRBJ1-3
D: NA
size: once
V: TRBV30
DNA: TGTGCCTGCACTCAGGGGTCCGGAAACACCATATATTTT
CDR3: CACTQGSGNTIYF

J: TRBJ1-1
D: NA
size: NA
V: TRBV6-8
DNA: TGTGCCAGCAGCCCCAGGGGTGAAGCTTTCTTT
CDR3: CASSPRGEAFF

J: TRBJ1-2
D: TRBD1
size: NA
V: TRBV24-1
DNA: TGTGCCACCAGTGATAGAAGGGGACAGGGGGAGTATGGCTACACCTTC
CDR3: CATSDRRGQGEYGYTF

J: TRBJ1-4
D: NA
size: NA
V: TRBV3-1/TRBV3-2
DNA: TGTGCCAGCAGCAAGTCAACGACTACAACTAATGAAAAACTGTTTTTT
CDR3: CASSKSTTTTNEKLFF

J: TRBJ1-1
D: TRBD1
size: NA
V: TRBV27
DNA: TGTGCCAGCAGTCCGCAGACAGGGGGCACTGAAGCTTTCTTT
CDR3: CASSPQTGGTEAFF

J: TRBJ2-5
D: NA
size: NA
V: TRBV9
DNA: TGTGCCAGCAGCGTGTACCAGGGGTCGCGAGAGACCCAGTACTTC
CDR3: CASSVYQGSRETQYF

J: TRBJ2-1
D: TRBD2
size: NA
V: TRBV3-1/TRBV3-2
DNA: TGTGCCAGCAGCACTAGCGGACACAATGAGCAGTTCTTC
CDR3: CASSTSGHNEQFF

J: TRBJ1-5
D: NA
size: NA
V: TRBV27
DNA: TGTGCCAGCAGTTTAGGTCAGTATAGCAATCAGCCCCAGCATTTT
CDR3: CASSLGQYSNQPQHF

J: TRBJ2-7
D: NA
size: NA
V: TRBV5-6
DNA: TGTGCCAGCAGGGGAGGTGGGGCAGGGCCCGAGCAGTACTTC
CDR3: CASRGGGAGPEQYF

J: TRBJ2-7
D: TRBD1
size: NA
V: TRBV5-1
DNA: TGCGCCAGCAGCTTGGAGACAGGGTCTTACGAGCAGTACTTC
CDR3: CASSLETGSYEQYF

J: TRBJ2-5
D: NA
size: NA
V: TRBV12-5
DNA: TGTGCTAGTGGCGGAGAGGAGACCCAGTACTTC
CDR3: CASGGEETQYF